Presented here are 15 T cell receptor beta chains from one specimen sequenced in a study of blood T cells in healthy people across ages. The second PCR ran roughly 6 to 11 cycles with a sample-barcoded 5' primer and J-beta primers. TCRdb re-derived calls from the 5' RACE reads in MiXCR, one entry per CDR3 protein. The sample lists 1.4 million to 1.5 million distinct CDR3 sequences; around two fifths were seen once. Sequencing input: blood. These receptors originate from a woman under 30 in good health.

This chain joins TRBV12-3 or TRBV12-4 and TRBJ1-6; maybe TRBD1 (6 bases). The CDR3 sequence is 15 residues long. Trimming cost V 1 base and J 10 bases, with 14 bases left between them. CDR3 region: CASSLGGLGGSPLHF. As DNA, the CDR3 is TGTGCCAGCAGTTTAGGAGGACTTGGGGGCTCACCCCTCCACTTT.

The CDR3 is CASSGPSSISGYTF. DNA of the CDR3: TGTGCCAGCAGTGGGCCATCATCCATCTCTGGCTACACCTTC. The rearrangement links TRBV6-1 to TRBJ1-2; D is uncertain. CDR3 length equals 14 residues. V was pared by 4 bases and J by 7 bases, with 16 bases between. The germline V gene has CDR1 MNHNS and CDR2 SASEGT.

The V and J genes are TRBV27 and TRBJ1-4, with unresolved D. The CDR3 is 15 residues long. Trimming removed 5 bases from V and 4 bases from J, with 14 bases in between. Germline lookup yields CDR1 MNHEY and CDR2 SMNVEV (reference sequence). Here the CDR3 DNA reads TGTGCCAGCAGTACCGAGGCAGGCGGTAATGAAAAACTGTTTTTT. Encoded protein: CASSTEAGGNEKLFF.

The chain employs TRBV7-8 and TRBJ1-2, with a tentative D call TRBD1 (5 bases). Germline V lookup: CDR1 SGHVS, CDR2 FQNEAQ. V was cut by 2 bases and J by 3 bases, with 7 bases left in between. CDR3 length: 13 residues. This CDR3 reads CASSLTQDYGYTF. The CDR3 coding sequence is TGTGCCAGCAGCTTAACACAGGACTATGGCTACACCTTC. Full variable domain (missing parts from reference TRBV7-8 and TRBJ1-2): GAGVSQSPRYKVAKRGQDVALRCDPISGHVSLFWYQQALGQGPEFLTYFQNEAQLDKSGLPSDRFFAERPEGSVSTLKIQRTQQEDSAVYLCASSLTQDYGYTFGSGTRLTVV.

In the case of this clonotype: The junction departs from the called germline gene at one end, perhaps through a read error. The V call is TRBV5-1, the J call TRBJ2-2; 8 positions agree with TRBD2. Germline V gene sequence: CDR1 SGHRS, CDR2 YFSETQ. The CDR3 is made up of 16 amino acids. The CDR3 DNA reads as TGCGCTAGCAGCAAACACAGCGGGGGGAACACCGGGGAGCTGTTTTTT. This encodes CASSKHSGGNTGELFF.

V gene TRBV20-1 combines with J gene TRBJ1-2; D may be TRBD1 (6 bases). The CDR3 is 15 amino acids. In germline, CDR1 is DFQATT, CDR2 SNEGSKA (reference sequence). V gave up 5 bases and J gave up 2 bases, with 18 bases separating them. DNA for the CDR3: TGCAGTGCTCCCACTAGACAGGAGGTAAACTATGGCTACACCTTC. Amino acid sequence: CSAPTRQEVNYGYTF.

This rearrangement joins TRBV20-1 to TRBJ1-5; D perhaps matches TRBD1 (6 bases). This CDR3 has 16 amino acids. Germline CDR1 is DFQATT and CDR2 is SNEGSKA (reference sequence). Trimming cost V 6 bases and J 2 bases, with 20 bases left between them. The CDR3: CSAAPTGRGGNQPQHF. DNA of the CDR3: TGCAGTGCCGCCCCAACAGGGAGGGGGGGCAATCAGCCCCAGCATTTT.

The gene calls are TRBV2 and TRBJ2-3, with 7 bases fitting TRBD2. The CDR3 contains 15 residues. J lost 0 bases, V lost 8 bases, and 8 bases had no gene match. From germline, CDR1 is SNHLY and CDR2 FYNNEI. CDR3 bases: TGTGCCAGCCGGGGGGAAGACTTAAGCACAGATACGCAGTATTTT. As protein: CASRGEDLSTDTQYF.

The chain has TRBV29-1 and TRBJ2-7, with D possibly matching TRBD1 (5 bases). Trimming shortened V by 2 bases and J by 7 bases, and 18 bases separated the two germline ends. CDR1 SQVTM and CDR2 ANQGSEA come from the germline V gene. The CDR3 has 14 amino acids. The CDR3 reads CSVESGLKGYEQYF. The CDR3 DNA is TGCAGCGTTGAATCGGGTCTCAAGGGGTATGAGCAGTACTTC.

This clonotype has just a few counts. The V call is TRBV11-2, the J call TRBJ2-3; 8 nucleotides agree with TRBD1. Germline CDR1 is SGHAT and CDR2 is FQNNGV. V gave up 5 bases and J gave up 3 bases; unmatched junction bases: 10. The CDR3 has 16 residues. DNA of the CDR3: TGTGCCAGCAGCGCTCCCGACAGGGGCTCAACAGATACGCAGTATTTT. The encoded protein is CASSAPDRGSTDTQYF.

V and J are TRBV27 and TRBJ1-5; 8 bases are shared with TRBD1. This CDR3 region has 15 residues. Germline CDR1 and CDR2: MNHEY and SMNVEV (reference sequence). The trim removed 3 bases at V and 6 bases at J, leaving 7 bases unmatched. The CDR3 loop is CASSFHGQGGQPQHF. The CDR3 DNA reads TGTGCCAGCAGTTTCCACGGACAGGGAGGTCAGCCCCAGCATTTT.

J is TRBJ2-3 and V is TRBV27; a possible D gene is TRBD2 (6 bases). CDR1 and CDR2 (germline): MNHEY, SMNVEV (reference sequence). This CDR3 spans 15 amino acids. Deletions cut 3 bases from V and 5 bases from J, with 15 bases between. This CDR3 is CASSFGGTWRDTQYF. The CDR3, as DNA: TGTGCCAGCAGTTTTGGCGGGACCTGGAGAGATACGCAGTATTTT.

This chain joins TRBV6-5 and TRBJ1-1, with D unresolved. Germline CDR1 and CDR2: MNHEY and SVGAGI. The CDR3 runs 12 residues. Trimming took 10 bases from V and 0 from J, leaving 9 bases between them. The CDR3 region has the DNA TGTGCCACCAGAAGGATGAACACTGAAGCTTTCTTT. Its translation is CATRRMNTEAFF.

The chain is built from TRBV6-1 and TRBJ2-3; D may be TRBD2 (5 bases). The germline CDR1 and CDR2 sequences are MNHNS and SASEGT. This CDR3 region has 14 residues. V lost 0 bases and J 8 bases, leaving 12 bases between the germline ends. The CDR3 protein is CASSEARASATQYF. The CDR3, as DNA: TGTGCCAGCAGTGAAGCGCGGGCTTCAGCTACGCAGTATTTT.

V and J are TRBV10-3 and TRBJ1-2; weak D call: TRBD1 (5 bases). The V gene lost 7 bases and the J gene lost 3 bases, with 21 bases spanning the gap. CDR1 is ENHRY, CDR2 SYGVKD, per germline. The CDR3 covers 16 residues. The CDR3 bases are TGTGCCATCAACCCCCGGGGTGACAGACCCGACTATGGCTACACCTTC. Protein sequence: CAINPRGDRPDYGYTF.